The clone carrying this TCR beta chain was detected only a few times. Its antigen is not known. Some clones are missing from TCRdb's copy, which holds only in-frame ones; the method was immunoSEQ multiplex PCR. The repertoire holds over 3,000 clones, with around 63% as singletons. This CDR3 is 15 amino acids long. Germline CDR1 SGDLS, CDR2 YYNGEE. The V segment lost 3 bases and the J segment 7 bases; nucleotides outside the gene matches: 11. This sample is part of a study of T cells after posttransplantation cyclophosphamide. Study-level results: Skin or GI-infiltrating T cells shared few TRB sequences with blood. Donor-recipient repertoire similarity was low at 1-2 months, rising over year one. Recipient CMV seropositivity and CMV reactivation strongly tracked TRB clonality.

Busulfan-fludarabine conditioning, marrow transplant, and cyclophosphamide on days +3 and +4 were administered. The chain uses TRBV9 and TRBJ1-2; 8 positions match TRBD1. This receptor was identified in a female patient in her forties who received an allogeneic stem cell transplant from a related donor, was CMV-positive, and had no GVHD. The T cells may partly be graft donor cells. This sample comprised CD8+ T cells sorted from PBMCs, obtained 950 to 1,200 days after allogeneic stem cell transplant with posttransplant cyclophosphamide. The chain's CDR3 is CASSAGTGPGAGYTF. The DNA for the CDR3 is TGTGCCAGCAGCGCCGGGACAGGTCCCGGCGCTGGCTACACCTTC.